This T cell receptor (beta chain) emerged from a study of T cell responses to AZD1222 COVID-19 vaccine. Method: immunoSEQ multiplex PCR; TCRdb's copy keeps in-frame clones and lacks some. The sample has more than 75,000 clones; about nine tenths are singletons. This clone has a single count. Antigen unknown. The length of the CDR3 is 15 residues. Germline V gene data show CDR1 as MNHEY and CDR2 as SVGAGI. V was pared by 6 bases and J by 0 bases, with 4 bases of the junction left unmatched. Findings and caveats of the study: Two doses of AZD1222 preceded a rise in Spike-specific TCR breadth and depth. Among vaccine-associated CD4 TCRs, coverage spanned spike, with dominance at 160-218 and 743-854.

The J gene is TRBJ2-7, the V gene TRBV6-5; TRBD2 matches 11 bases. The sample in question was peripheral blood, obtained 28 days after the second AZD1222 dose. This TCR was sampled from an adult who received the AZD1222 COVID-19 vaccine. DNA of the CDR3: TGTGCCAGCAGAACCGGGACTAGCGGCTCCTACGAGCAGTACTTC. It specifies CASRTGTSGSYEQYF.